The rows below give T cell receptor beta chains drawn from one sample of a study of blood T cells in healthy people across ages. TCRdb re-called the 5' RACE reads through MiXCR, storing one row per CDR3 protein. The repertoire has about 800,000 distinct CDR3 sequences, around 45% of them found once; the top ten carry around 18%. Sequenced input: blood. The receptor set was obtained from an elderly man in good health. The CDR3 runs from the conserved cysteine through the conserved F or W. The D gene is left open where the match is weak. Some rows mark clone size as missing; the rest say once, few, many or name a class of expanded clone.

V: TRBV29-1
size: -
D: TRBD2
J: TRBJ2-7
CDR3: CSVEGLAGRPEQYF
DNA: TGCAGCGTGGAGGGACTAGCGGGACGACCCGAGCAGTACTTC

V: TRBV7-2
size: few
D: -
J: TRBJ2-3
CDR3: CASSQLADTQYF
DNA: TGTGCCAGCAGCCAGCTGGCAGATACGCAGTATTTT

V: TRBV6-6
size: -
D: -
J: TRBJ2-3
CDR3: CASSPKLDSTDTQYF
DNA: TGTGCCAGCAGTCCGAAACTAGACAGCACAGATACGCAGTATTTT

V: TRBV15
size: -
D: TRBD1
J: TRBJ2-5
CDR3: CATSREDRVQYF
DNA: TGTGCCACCAGCAGAGAAGACAGGGTGCAGTACTTC

V: TRBV29-1
size: -
D: -
J: TRBJ2-7
CDR3: CSVESGTVTYEQYF
DNA: TGCAGCGTTGAGTCTGGAACAGTGACCTACGAGCAGTACTTC

V: TRBV24-1
size: -
D: TRBD1
J: TRBJ2-1
CDR3: CATSEPGQAYNEQFF
DNA: TGTGCCACCAGTGAACCGGGACAGGCCTACAATGAGCAGTTCTTC

V: TRBV12-3/TRBV12-4
size: -
D: -
J: TRBJ2-6
CDR3: CASSFWTHSGAHVLTF
DNA: TGTGCCAGCAGTTTCTGGACCCACTCTGGGGCCCACGTCCTGACTTTC

V: TRBV5-1
size: -
D: TRBD2
J: TRBJ2-6
CDR3: CASSLRSGGFSGANVLTF
DNA: TGCGCCAGCAGCTTGAGGTCGGGGGGGTTCTCTGGGGCCAACGTCCTGACTTTC

V: TRBV7-9
size: few
D: TRBD1
J: TRBJ2-7
CDR3: CASSLARGTGSSYEQYF
DNA: TGTGCCAGCAGCTTAGCGCGCGGGACAGGAAGCTCCTACGAGCAGTACTTC

V: TRBV27
size: -
D: -
J: TRBJ1-3
CDR3: CASRVPQRGIYF
DNA: TGTGCCAGCCGGGTCCCGCAGCGGGGCATATATTTT

V: TRBV9
size: -
D: -
J: TRBJ2-6
CDR3: CASSVAASGANVLTF
DNA: TGTGCCAGCAGCGTAGCAGCATCTGGGGCCAACGTCCTGACTTTC

V: TRBV11-2
size: once
D: -
J: TRBJ2-4
CDR3: CASSWQTKNIQYF
DNA: TGTGCCAGCAGCTGGCAAACCAAAAACATTCAGTACTTC

V: TRBV7-7
size: few
D: -
J: TRBJ2-5
CDR3: CASSLSRRLQETQYF
DNA: TGTGCTAGCAGCTTATCACGCCGACTCCAAGAGACCCAGTACTTC

V: TRBV7-3
size: -
D: -
J: TRBJ1-2
CDR3: CASSTGYLEGYTF
DNA: TGTGCCAGCAGCACGGGCTACCTTGAAGGCTACACCTTC

V: TRBV6-1
size: few
D: -
J: TRBJ2-6
CDR3: CASSGGGANVLTF
DNA: TGTGCCAGCAGTGGAGGTGGGGCCAACGTCCTGACTTTC

V: TRBV7-2
size: -
D: -
J: TRBJ2-1
CDR3: CASSSLGGGPINEQFF
DNA: TGTGCCAGCAGTTCTCTCGGGGGCGGGCCTATCAATGAGCAGTTCTTC

V: TRBV5-1
size: once
D: -
J: TRBJ2-1
CDR3: CASSLAGNGWFF
DNA: TGCGCCAGCAGCTTGGCCGGGAACGGCTGGTTCTTC

V: TRBV25-1
size: many
D: -
J: TRBJ2-5
CDR3: CASSEGGKETQYF
DNA: TGTGCCAGCAGTGAAGGAGGGAAAGAGACCCAGTACTTC

V: TRBV27
size: once
D: -
J: TRBJ2-3
CDR3: CASSLCGSPTDTQYF
DNA: TGTGCCAGCAGTTTATGTGGGAGCCCCACAGATACGCAGTATTTT

V: TRBV28
size: few
D: TRBD1
J: TRBJ2-6
CDR3: CASSGTGWIRGANVLTF
DNA: TGTGCCAGCAGCGGGACAGGGTGGATCCGTGGGGCCAACGTCCTGACTTTC

V: TRBV7-2
size: many
D: -
J: TRBJ2-7
CDR3: CASRRWGSLDEQYF
DNA: TGTGCCAGCAGGCGGTGGGGCTCTCTAGACGAGCAGTACTTC

V: TRBV29-1
size: few
D: TRBD1
J: TRBJ2-5
CDR3: CSKTGDGETQYF
DNA: TGCAGCAAGACAGGGGATGGAGAGACCCAGTACTTC

V: TRBV7-2
size: -
D: TRBD2
J: TRBJ2-1
CDR3: CASSLTGLADNKQFF
DNA: TGTGCCAGCAGCTTAACGGGACTAGCGGACAATAAGCAGTTCTTC

V: TRBV2
size: few
D: -
J: TRBJ2-1
CDR3: CARPLKSTAYNEQFF
DNA: TGTGCCAGACCCCTGAAAAGTACAGCCTACAATGAGCAGTTCTTC

V: TRBV6-5
size: -
D: -
J: TRBJ2-5
CDR3: CASSRGTAYQETQYF
DNA: TGTGCCAGCAGTAGAGGGACCGCGTACCAAGAGACCCAGTACTTC

V: TRBV2
size: -
D: TRBD2
J: TRBJ2-1
CDR3: CASKYGGRETQFF
DNA: TGTGCCAGCAAATATGGCGGGAGGGAGACCCAGTTCTTC

V: TRBV19
size: -
D: TRBD1
J: TRBJ2-1
CDR3: CASSIGRGSNDEQFF
DNA: TGTGCCAGTAGTATAGGCAGGGGGTCAAACGATGAGCAGTTCTTC

V: TRBV29-1
size: -
D: TRBD2
J: TRBJ2-4
CDR3: CSVEPSGSANNEQYF
DNA: TGCAGCGTTGAGCCTAGCGGGAGTGCTAACAATGAGCAGTACTTC

V: TRBV28
size: -
D: -
J: TRBJ2-7
CDR3: CASRPTRIQSEQYF
DNA: TGTGCCAGCAGGCCTACTAGAATCCAGAGCGAGCAGTACTTC

V: TRBV4-1
size: -
D: TRBD1
J: TRBJ1-4
CDR3: CASSLRGLGTGSEKLFF
DNA: TGCGCCAGCAGTCTCAGAGGCCTCGGGACAGGGAGTGAAAAACTGTTTTTT

V: TRBV28
size: few
D: TRBD2
J: TRBJ2-3
CDR3: CASSLSASGSDTQYF
DNA: TGTGCCAGCAGTTTAAGCGCTAGCGGGAGTGATACGCAGTATTTT

V: TRBV27
size: -
D: -
J: TRBJ2-7
CDR3: CASSWAWENSYEQYF
DNA: TGTGCCAGCAGTTGGGCCTGGGAAAACTCCTACGAGCAGTACTTC

V: TRBV5-1
size: -
D: TRBD2
J: TRBJ2-1
CDR3: CASSPYIAGGLDEQFF
DNA: TGCGCCAGCAGCCCTTATATAGCGGGAGGGCTGGATGAGCAGTTCTTC

V: TRBV2
size: -
D: -
J: TRBJ2-5
CDR3: CASIVQENQETQYF
DNA: TGTGCCAGCATAGTACAGGAAAACCAAGAGACCCAGTACTTC

V: TRBV12-3/TRBV12-4
size: many
D: -
J: TRBJ2-7
CDR3: CASSFNPADEQYF
DNA: TGTGCCAGCAGTTTTAACCCGGCGGACGAGCAGTACTTC

V: TRBV5-4
size: -
D: -
J: TRBJ1-1
CDR3: CASSLGQEPEAFF
DNA: TGTGCCAGCAGCTTGGGGCAAGAGCCTGAAGCTTTCTTT

V: TRBV20-1
size: -
D: -
J: TRBJ2-1
CDR3: CSARSPVVAYNEQFF
DNA: TGCAGTGCTAGATCCCCTGTAGTCGCCTACAATGAGCAGTTCTTC

V: TRBV6-5
size: few
D: -
J: TRBJ2-1
CDR3: CASSIGLYNEQFF
DNA: TGTGCCAGCAGTATCGGACTCTACAATGAGCAGTTCTTC

V: TRBV10-3
size: -
D: -
J: TRBJ2-7
CDR3: CAISESDGAYEQYF
DNA: TGTGCCATCAGTGAGTCCGACGGAGCCTACGAGCAGTACTTC

V: TRBV7-2
size: -
D: -
J: TRBJ1-2
CDR3: CASSPNGVYGYTF
DNA: TGTGCCAGCAGCCCTAATGGAGTCTATGGCTACACCTTC

V: TRBV6-2/TRBV6-3
size: -
D: TRBD2
J: TRBJ2-3
CDR3: CASSQRGSGRDTQYF
DNA: TGTGCCAGCAGTCAGCGGGGCTCCGGCCGGGATACGCAGTATTTT

V: TRBV19
size: few
D: TRBD2
J: TRBJ2-3
CDR3: CASSRGSTSLGFTDTQYF
DNA: TGTGCCAGTAGTCGCGGATCGACTAGCTTGGGTTTCACAGATACGCAGTATTTT

V: TRBV7-2
size: -
D: -
J: TRBJ2-7
CDR3: CASSFPGRYEQYF
DNA: TGTGCCAGCAGCTTCCCCGGGAGATACGAGCAGTACTTC

V: TRBV24-1
size: -
D: -
J: TRBJ2-3
CDR3: CATSDPQGVGDTQYF
DNA: TGTGCCACCAGTGATCCACAGGGAGTGGGGGATACGCAGTATTTT

V: TRBV29-1
size: few
D: -
J: TRBJ2-2
CDR3: CSAGGTSGTGELFF
DNA: TGCAGCGCCGGGGGCACATCGGGGACCGGGGAGCTGTTTTTT

V: TRBV28
size: few
D: -
J: TRBJ1-2
CDR3: CASSSGTKLYGYTF
DNA: TGTGCCAGCAGTTCCGGGACAAAACTCTATGGCTACACCTTC

V: TRBV28
size: -
D: -
J: TRBJ1-4
CDR3: CASSPEATNEKLFF
DNA: TGTGCCAGCAGTCCGGAAGCAACTAATGAAAAACTGTTTTTT

V: TRBV14
size: -
D: -
J: TRBJ2-4
CDR3: CASSSRLATEQYF
DNA: TGTGCCAGCAGCTCACGGCTAGCGACTGAGCAGTACTTC

V: TRBV7-2
size: -
D: -
J: TRBJ2-1
CDR3: CASSPKGLAAEQFF
DNA: TGTGCCAGCAGCCCAAAAGGACTCGCGGCGGAGCAGTTCTTC

V: TRBV5-1
size: -
D: TRBD1
J: TRBJ2-3
CDR3: CASSAGQGAPRTQYF
DNA: TGCGCCAGCAGCGCGGGACAGGGGGCCCCGCGGACGCAGTATTTT

V: TRBV5-8
size: -
D: -
J: TRBJ2-7
CDR3: CASSLPTGAYEQYF
DNA: TGTGCCAGCAGCTTACCGACAGGCGCCTACGAGCAGTACTTC

V: TRBV6-5
size: -
D: -
J: TRBJ1-1
CDR3: CASSSTTAGLNTEAFF
DNA: TGTGCCAGCAGTTCTACGACCGCCGGGTTAAACACTGAAGCTTTCTTT

V: TRBV29-1
size: few
D: -
J: TRBJ2-3
CDR3: CSGGTDQRDTQYF
DNA: TGCAGCGGTGGAACGGACCAGCGAGATACGCAGTATTTT

V: TRBV15
size: many
D: -
J: TRBJ1-4
CDR3: CATSRDPPRGSEKLFF
DNA: TGTGCCACCAGCAGAGATCCCCCTCGAGGAAGCGAAAAACTGTTTTTT

V: TRBV11-2
size: -
D: TRBD2
J: TRBJ2-1
CDR3: CASSAVAGSVEQFF
DNA: TGTGCCAGCAGCGCAGTAGCGGGAAGTGTTGAGCAGTTCTTC

V: TRBV7-9
size: -
D: TRBD2
J: TRBJ2-1
CDR3: CASSSSGGFSGEQFF
DNA: TGTGCCAGCAGCTCTAGCGGGGGGTTTTCTGGTGAGCAGTTCTTC

V: TRBV4-2
size: few
D: -
J: TRBJ1-4
CDR3: CASSQDRSSNEKLFF
DNA: TGTGCCAGCAGCCAAGACAGGTCATCTAATGAAAAACTGTTTTTT

V: TRBV7-2
size: -
D: -
J: TRBJ2-1
CDR3: CASSSVRGPYNEQFF
DNA: TGTGCCAGCAGCTCCGTTAGAGGCCCCTACAATGAGCAGTTCTTC

V: TRBV12-3/TRBV12-4
size: -
D: TRBD2
J: TRBJ2-3
CDR3: CASRKLVGGADTQYF
DNA: TGTGCCAGCAGGAAGCTAGTGGGAGGGGCAGATACGCAGTATTTT

V: TRBV29-1
size: -
D: -
J: TRBJ2-1
CDR3: CSVRESSYNEQFF
DNA: TGCAGCGTCAGGGAGAGCTCCTACAATGAGCAGTTCTTC